This T cell receptor beta chain was captured by sequencing in a study of OX40 agonist ivuxolimab in advanced cancers. As for the study in general: Across the patients, intravenous ivuxolimab was delivered every 2 weeks at 0.01 to 10 mg/kg. Mean age about 60 years, range about 23 to 79; around 80% male.

Study-wide findings and caveats: Clonal expansion among partial responders at 0.1-3.0 mg/kg ranked near the lowest. Compared with CD4+, CD8+ T cells on average had more expanded clones.

The table came from immunoSEQ multiplex PCR; TCRdb's copy has only in-frame clones and leaves some out. The table shows 67,000 or so clones, with approximately 89% occurring only once. As concerns this clone: Its antigen is not known.

The receptor was isolated from an adult with an advanced solid tumor such as melanoma, head and neck, liver or kidney cancer. The sequenced sample was CD4+ or CD8+ T cells sorted from blood, obtained in a trial of the OX40 agonist ivuxolimab.

The CDR3 DNA reads TGCGCCAGCAGCCCGGAGGGGGTAAGCAATCAGCCCCAGCATTTT. Its translation is CASSPEGVSNQPQHF. This chain links TRBV5-1 with TRBJ1-5, with D possibly being TRBD1 (6 bases). There are 15 residues in the CDR3. Between the trimmed V and J ends, which lost 4 bases and 1 base, there was a span of 12 bases. CDR1 and CDR2 (germline): SGHRS, YFSETQ.